This T cell receptor (beta chain) was observed in a study of blood T cells in healthy people across ages. Whole-study findings and limits: A greater number of naive CD4+ cells and higher diversity distinguished long-lived donors from aged donors.

This clonotype occurred a few times. Antigen: not known. CDR3 size: 15 residues. In germline, CDR1 is SGHTA, CDR2 FQGNSA. The V end was cut by 4 bases, the J end by 2 bases, with 13 bases between. Next came a second PCR, run for about 7 to 12 cycles, which used a sample-barcoded 5' primer along with a J-beta primer mix. TCRdb called the 5' RACE reads again in MiXCR, with one record for every CDR3 protein. The sample has 650,000 to 1,000,000 distinct CDR3 sequences, under 40% seen once; the top ten hold 10% to 15%. The source material was blood. The chain is built from TRBV7-2 and TRBJ2-3; tentative D call: TRBD1 (6 bases). The receptor's source is a young man in good health. The CDR3 DNA sequence: TGTGCCAGCAGCTACCAGAGGGGGACCACAGATACGCAGTATTTT. This encodes CASSYQRGTTDTQYF.